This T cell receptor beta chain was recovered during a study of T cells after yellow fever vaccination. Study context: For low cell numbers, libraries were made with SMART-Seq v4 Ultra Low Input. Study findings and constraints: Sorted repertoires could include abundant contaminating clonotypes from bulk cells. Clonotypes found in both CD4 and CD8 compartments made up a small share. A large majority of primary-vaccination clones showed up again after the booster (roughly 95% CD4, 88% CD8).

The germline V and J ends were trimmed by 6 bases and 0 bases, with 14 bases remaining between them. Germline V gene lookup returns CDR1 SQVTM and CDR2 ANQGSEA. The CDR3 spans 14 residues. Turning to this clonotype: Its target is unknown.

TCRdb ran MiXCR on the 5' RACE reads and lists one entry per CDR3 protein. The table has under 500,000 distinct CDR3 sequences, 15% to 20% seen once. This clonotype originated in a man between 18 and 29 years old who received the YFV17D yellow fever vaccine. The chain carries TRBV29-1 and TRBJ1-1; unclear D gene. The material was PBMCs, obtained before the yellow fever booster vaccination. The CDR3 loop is CSVDKGYLNTEAFF. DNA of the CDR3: TGCAGCGTAGACAAAGGGTACTTGAACACTGAAGCTTTCTTT. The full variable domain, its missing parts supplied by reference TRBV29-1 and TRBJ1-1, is SAVISQKPSRDICQRGTSLTIQCQVDSQVTMMFWYRQQPGQSLTLIATANQGSEATYESGFVIDKFPISRPNLTFSTLTVSNMSPEDSSIYLCSVDKGYLNTEAFFGQGTRLTVV.